This TCR beta chain was observed in a study of blood T cell repertoires in COVID-19 (dated by TCRdb to 2018 to 2021). Broadly, across the study: Collaborator samples came from the United States, Italy and Spain and covered acute and convalescent phases of COVID-19. Sample metadata almost always included a de-identified subject ID, COVID-19 status, age in years and sex. The repertoires were released in a freely available public database meant as a resource for research on the immune response to SARS-CoV-2. Where available, HLA class I and class II types were taken from metadata supplied by the sample provider and were not determined by assay-based typing. Deeply sampled blood TCRbeta repertoires from subjects exposed to, actively infected with, or recovered from COVID-19 were included in the dataset. The samples were drawn from two sources: the first 160 participants of the ongoing ImmuneRACE study, and 950 to 1,500 subjects contributed by 6 global collaborators. The prospective study material was composed of cDNA or gDNA derived from T cells, B-cell-depleted T cells, or PBMCs.

For this clone: Its antigen target is currently unknown. One base away there is no much larger clone; base qualities are not given.

The collaborating institutions used their own protocols to collect whole blood in K2EDTA tubes. For TCRbeta analysis, collaborator samples were shipped as frozen whole blood, as isolated PBMCs, or as DNA extracted from either sample type. The CDR3 covers 14 residues, taking in both the cysteine and the phenylalanine. CDR3 DNA only is kept here, 42 bases in frame from base 1. The germline V gene provides CDR1 KGHSH and CDR2 LQKENI. V is cut by 3 bases and J by 7 bases, and the space between the germline ends is 13 bases. The immunoSEQ Assay, a bias-controlled multiplex PCR, was used to amplify TCRbeta CDR3 regions from genomic DNA. The authors' analysis ran thus. The number of nucleated cells in each sample was estimated from the amplification of reference gene primers within the assay. Sequence reads were collapsed and filtered to measure the absolute abundance of every unique TCRbeta CDR3 rearrangement. Productive Simpson clonality was computed per sample as the square root of Simpson's diversity index over productive rearrangements. The table was pulled from immuneACCESS by TCRdb, which kept in-frame rearrangements only. Such tables lose some clones; where checked, under half of the loss comes from unresolved V genes, and the rest has no known cause. V, J and clone size are those of that table, while D and trimming were read from the DNA. For this sample there are approximately 140,000 clones; about three quarters appear just once. The biggest ten clones account for 16% of the sample.

General conclusions and limits of the study: How much clinical and demographic metadata was included differed by source and by participant, and the metadata was provided uncurated.

The material sequenced was peripheral blood. The rearrangement combines TRBV18 with TRBJ1-3; the D gene is perhaps TRBD1, on 6 matching bases. The receptor was derived from a man aged 45-60 years with acute or convalescent COVID-19. The bases read TGTGCCAGCTCACCCACCACCGACAGGAACACCATATATTTT. The translation is CASSPTTDRNTIYF. Reference TRBV18 and TRBJ1-3 proteins supply the regions before and after the CDR3; the full variable domain is: NAGVMQNPRHLVRRRGQEARLRCSPMKGHSHVYWYRQLPEEGLKFMVYLQKENIIDESGMPKERFSAEFPKEGPSILRIQQVVRGDSAAYFCASSPTTDRNTIYFGEGSWLTVV.